Listed below are T cell receptor beta chains from one sample, sequenced in a study of metastatic and nonmetastatic thyroid tumors. With MiXCR, TCRdb called clones anew from the PCR reads. Of just over 30,000 clones listed, roughly a fifth are singletons. Sequences were obtained from blood. The receptors shown here come from a female donor with papillary thyroid cancer or a benign thyroid nodule (not recorded which). Some clones in this sample may be carry-over from other donors' samples. Each CDR3 is given with its conserved first and last residue. A D gene is named only where the DNA matches it firmly. Clone size is not always given. Where it is, it says once, few, many or a class for expanded clones.

DNA	CDR3	V	J	D	size
TGTGCCAGCAGCTTATCCCATACCAGCTCCTATAATTCACCCCTCCACTTT	CASSLSHTSSYNSPLHF	TRBV7-2	TRBJ1-6	-	medium-sized
TGTGCCAGCAGCCTCGGGACAGGGTACACCGGGGAGCTGTTTTTT	CASSLGTGYTGELFF	TRBV12-3/TRBV12-4	TRBJ2-2	TRBD1	few
TGTGCCAGCAGCTTCCCGGGGTCAGATACGCAGTATTTT	CASSFPGSDTQYF	TRBV7-9	TRBJ2-3	-	once
TGTGCCAGCAGCTTGGACGGTCTGAACTATGGCTACACCTTC	CASSLDGLNYGYTF	TRBV11-3	TRBJ1-2	-	-
TGTGCCAGCAGCCAGGCCGGGGGGAGGGCGGATGAGCAGTTCTTC	CASSQAGGRADEQFF	TRBV4-2	TRBJ2-1	TRBD2	-
TGTGCCAGCAGATCTCCGGGGGGGCCAGGACGCGAGCAGTTCTTC	CASRSPGGPGREQFF	TRBV6-2/TRBV6-3	TRBJ2-1	TRBD2	many
TGCAGTGCTGGGACAGGTACTAATGAAAAACTGTTTTTT	CSAGTGTNEKLFF	TRBV20-1	TRBJ1-4	TRBD1	many
TGTGCCAGCAGCCTTGAGGGCAATGTTAACTATGGCTACACCTTC	CASSLEGNVNYGYTF	TRBV9	TRBJ1-2	-	many
TGTGCCAGCAGTTTAGACAACTACAATGAGCAGTTCTTC	CASSLDNYNEQFF	TRBV28	TRBJ2-1	-	few
TGTGCCAGCACCGGAACTAGCCGAGGATACAATGAGCAGTTCTTC	CASTGTSRGYNEQFF	TRBV7-9	TRBJ2-1	-	many
TGTGCTAGTGGGAGAGGGTACTCCTACAATGAGCAGTTCTTC	CASGRGYSYNEQFF	TRBV12-5	TRBJ2-1	-	few
TGCGCCAGCAGTTGGGGGACAGCAGGCTACGAGCAGTACTTC	CASSWGTAGYEQYF	TRBV10-2	TRBJ2-7	TRBD1	many